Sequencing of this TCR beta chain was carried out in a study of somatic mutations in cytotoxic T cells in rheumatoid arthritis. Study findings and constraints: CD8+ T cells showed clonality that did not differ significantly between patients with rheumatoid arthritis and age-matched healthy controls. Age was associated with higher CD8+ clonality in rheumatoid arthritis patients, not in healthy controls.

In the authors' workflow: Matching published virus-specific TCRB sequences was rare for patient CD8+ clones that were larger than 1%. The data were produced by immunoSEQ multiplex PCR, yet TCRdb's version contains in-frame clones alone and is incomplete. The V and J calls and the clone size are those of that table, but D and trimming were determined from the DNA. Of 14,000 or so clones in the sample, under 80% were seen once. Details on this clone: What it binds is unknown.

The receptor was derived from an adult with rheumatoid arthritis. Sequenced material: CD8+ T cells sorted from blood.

CDR3 in DNA: TGTGCCAGCAGTGAATGGCGGGCCCCAGATACGCAGTATTTT. Protein sequence: CASSEWRAPDTQYF. This chain links TRBV2 with TRBJ2-3; D may be TRBD2 (5 bases). The CDR3 consists of 14 residues. V gave up 2 bases and J gave up 4 bases, with 10 bases separating them. The V gene's germline CDR1 is SNHLY and CDR2 FYNNEI.